This is a list of T cell receptor beta chains from one sample in a study of cytomegalovirus exposure and HLA in healthy donors. Sequencing was performed with immunoSEQ multiplex PCR; in TCRdb, only in-frame clones are kept and a portion is missing. The sample includes over 150,000 clones, roughly four fifths seen only once; the top ten take over 1.1%. Sequenced material: PBMCs. Receptors were obtained from a man aged 55 to 70 in good health and CMV-seronegative. The CDR3 runs from the conserved cysteine through the conserved F or W.

>TRBJ2-2|TRBV2
CASTGSGGELFF
>TRBJ2-3|TRBV7-9
CASRKDSFSTDTQYF
>TRBJ1-4|TRBV6-1
CASSGRRGTTNEKLFF
>NA|TRBV6-5
CASSYSANYEQYF
>TRBJ2-5|TRBV7-6
CASSLEGLVPSRTQYF
>TRBJ2-1|TRBV4-3
CASSQAQTSGRGDEQFF
>TRBJ2-7|TRBV7-2
CASSLAAGTGLVYEQYF
>TRBJ1-4|TRBV14
CASSQGTQLGVATNEKLFF
>TRBJ2-1|TRBV10-1
CASGVAGANEQFF
>TRBJ2-1|TRBV30
CAWSPQGTGPYNEQFF
>TRBJ2-1|TRBV9
CASSHGTLRSYNEQFF
>TRBJ2-3|TRBV29-1
CSVTSGVGTDTQYF
>TRBJ2-2|TRBV7-3
CASSPLPGVGELFF
>TRBJ2-1|TRBV5-1
CASSLQGAQSEQFF
>TRBJ1-2|TRBV6-5
CASSYSRTGGGYGYTF
>TRBJ1-4|TRBV6-6
CASSNGQHEKLFF
>TRBJ2-6|TRBV27
CASSPGTGGKGANVLTF
>TRBJ2-1|TRBV4-3
CASSQGLAGSYNEQFF
>TRBJ2-3|TRBV4-3
CASSQAPRGRGSTDTQYF
>TRBJ1-2|TRBV6-4
CASSRDREGYGYTF
>TRBJ2-5|TRBV28
CASSLGGLETQYF
>TRBJ1-2|TRBV28
CASSLGHRGEGGYTF
>TRBJ1-2|TRBV7-2
CASSLGQGRGYTF
>TRBJ2-5|TRBV6-5
CASRYSAVFEMPQYF
>TRBJ2-7|TRBV7-7
CASSPRTGLHEQYF
>TRBJ2-7|TRBV6-1
CASRETPGEQYF
>TRBJ1-4|TRBV6-4
CASSVDRGGEKLFF
>TRBJ1-1|TRBV29-1
CSTSNRDNTEAFF
>TRBJ1-1|TRBV30
CAGSRGGGVEAFF
>TRBJ2-2|TRBV18
CASSPWDFLNTGELFF